This TCR beta chain was profiled in a study of regulatory T cells in long-lasting Graves disease. Study-level results: With a small sample size, accuracy may have been reduced. TRBV28 was favored in persistent disease, as were TRBJ1-2 and TRBJ2-5.

The time point: newly diagnosed GD, antithyroid drugs for less than 3 months. Scientists built the TCR library using RNA that was extracted from PBMCs. Arm-PCR of CDR3 regions and iRepertoire HTBI primers were used to build TCR beta libraries. TCRdb recomputed calls from the multiplex PCR reads with MiXCR, one row per CDR3 protein. Of 350,000 to 500,000 distinct CDR3 sequences listed, 15% to 20% are singletons. Details on this clonotype: Its antigen is currently unknown.

Germline V gene lookup returns CDR1 MDHEN and CDR2 SYDVKM. The CDR3 length is 11 residues. The V gene lost 3 bases and the J gene lost 10 bases, with 9 bases spanning the gap. The sample also formed part of further work on T cells in Graves' hyperthyroidism and ophthalmopathy. That publication notes: Among thyroid clonotypes expanded above 0.001, most also appeared in blood. From stable hyperthyroidism, ophthalmopathy was set apart by a 13 V-J model.

This TCR came from a woman between 18 and 29 years old with Graves disease. The sequenced sample was peripheral blood mononuclear cells (PBMCs), obtained at new diagnosis, from a patient treated with antithyroid drugs. The V gene is TRBV28, the J gene TRBJ1-1; D not resolved. The CDR3 coding sequence is TGTGCCAGCAGTTTGCTCACCGGAGCTTTCTTT. Encoded protein: CASSLLTGAFF.